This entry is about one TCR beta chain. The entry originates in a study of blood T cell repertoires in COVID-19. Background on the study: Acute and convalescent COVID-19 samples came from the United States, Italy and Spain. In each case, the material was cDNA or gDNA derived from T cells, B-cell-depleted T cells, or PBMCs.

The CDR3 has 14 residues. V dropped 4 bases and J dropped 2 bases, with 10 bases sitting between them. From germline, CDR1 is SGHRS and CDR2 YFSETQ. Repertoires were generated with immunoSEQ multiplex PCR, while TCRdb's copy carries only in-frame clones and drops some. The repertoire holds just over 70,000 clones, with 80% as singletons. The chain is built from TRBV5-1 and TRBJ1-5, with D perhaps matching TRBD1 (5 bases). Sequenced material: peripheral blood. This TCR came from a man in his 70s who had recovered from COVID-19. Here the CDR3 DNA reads TGCGCCAGCAGCCCAGGGTCGGGCAATCAGCCCCAGCATTTT. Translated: CASSPGSGNQPQHF.